The 20 T cell receptor beta chains presented below share a single source sample, sequenced in a study of identical twins. TCRdb passed the 5' RACE reads through MiXCR, listing each CDR3 protein once. The profile shows roughly 230,000 distinct CDR3 sequences, about 8.3% of them singletons. These data were also filed under a second study, of yellow fever vaccine responses in identical twins.

Sequencing was done on a sample of CD8+ T cells sorted from blood. The origin of the receptors is a woman in her late teens or twenties in good health.

This clonotype was observed a few times. CDR3 in amino acids: CASSYSGGSYNEQFF. DNA of the CDR3: TGTGCCAGCAGTTACTCAGGAGGATCCTACAATGAGCAGTTCTTC. J is TRBJ2-1 and V is TRBV6-2 or TRBV6-3; D is perhaps TRBD2 (5 bases). The CDR3 sequence is 15 residues long. The ends were cut back, 0 bases at V and 1 base at J, with 7 bases in the middle. The V gene's germline CDR1 is MNHEY and CDR2 SVGEGT.

V is TRBV7-8 and J is TRBJ2-7; D uncertain. The CDR3 covers 15 residues. V dropped 1 base and J dropped 6 bases, with 16 bases sitting between them. Germline V lookup: CDR1 SGHVS, CDR2 FQNEAQ. CDR3 in DNA: TGTGCCAGCAGCTTAGGACCGGGTGTCCCTGGCGAGCAGTACTTC. This gives the protein CASSLGPGVPGEQYF.

V is TRBV4-2 and J is TRBJ1-2; 8 nucleotides line up with TRBD1. CDR1 and CDR2 (germline): LGHNA, YNFKEQ. The CDR3 covers 13 residues. With 1 base clipped from V and 13 bases from J, the junction kept 8 bases outside the gene matches. The DNA of the CDR3 is TGTGCCAGCAGCCAAGGAGGGACAGGTCTAATCACCTTC. Amino acid sequence: CASSQGGTGLITF.

This clonotype was counted between two and nine times. The chain uses TRBV19 and TRBJ2-1; D possibly matches TRBD1 or TRBD2 (5 bases each). Germline V lookup: CDR1 LNHDA, CDR2 SQIVND (reference sequence). Trimming cost V 1 base and J 6 bases, with 7 bases left between them. This CDR3 region has 13 residues. This chain's CDR3 is CASSIGGANEQFF. As DNA, the CDR3 is TGTGCCAGTAGTATAGGAGGGGCCAATGAGCAGTTCTTC. The full variable domain, its missing parts supplied by reference TRBV19 and TRBJ2-1, is DGGITQSPKYLFRKEGQNVTLSCEQNLNHDAMYWYRQDPGQGLRLIYYSQIVNDFQKGDIAEGYSVSREKKESFPLTVTSAQKNPTAFYLCASSIGGANEQFFGPGTRLTVL.

This clonotype showed up just a few times. V usage is TRBV9 and J usage is TRBJ2-3; 9 positions match TRBD2. The CDR3 sequence is 15 residues long. J lost 3 bases, V lost 3 bases, and 5 bases had no gene match. In germline, CDR1 is SGDLS, CDR2 YYNGEE. CDR3 region: CASSGSGGTTDTQYF. The CDR3, as DNA: TGTGCCAGCAGCGGTAGCGGGGGTACTACAGATACGCAGTATTTT.

This clonotype occurred many times. The rearrangement uses TRBV7-9 and TRBJ2-5; 8 bases match TRBD1. The CDR3 is 15 amino acids. Trimming took 5 bases from V and 5 from J; bases not matched to a gene: 10. CDR1 SEHNR and CDR2 FQNEAQ come from the germline V gene (reference sequence). CDR3 in amino acids: CASSPTGQGWETQYF. The CDR3 nucleotides read TGTGCCAGCAGCCCCACAGGACAGGGTTGGGAGACCCAGTACTTC.

The chain employs TRBV7-2 and TRBJ2-2; D might be TRBD2 (6 bases). Trimming took off 7 bases at V and 3 bases at J, with 12 bases between the two ends. The CDR3 consists of 14 residues. Germline CDR1 and CDR2: SGHTA and FQGNSA. CDR3: CASTPGLYTGELFF. The CDR3 DNA sequence: TGTGCCAGCACCCCGGGACTTTACACCGGGGAGCTGTTTTTT.

This clonotype was seen repeatedly, ten times or more. V usage is TRBV6-2 or TRBV6-3 and J usage is TRBJ2-1; D unclear. There are 13 residues in the CDR3. The germline V gene has CDR1 MNHEY and CDR2 SVGEGT. V lost 3 bases, J lost 7 bases, and 10 bases lay in between. CDR3 residues: CASSYGAPNEQFF. The CDR3 DNA follows: TGTGCCAGCAGTTATGGCGCACCGAATGAGCAGTTCTTC.

In regard to this clonotype: This sequence may be a read error, since a much larger clone differs from it by one base. The CDR3 coding sequence is TGTGCCAGCAGCACCTACCCTCTCGTGCAGTACTTC. Amino acids: CASSTYPLVQYF. V and J are TRBV6-9 and TRBJ2-7, with unresolved D. The germline V gene encodes CDR1 MNHGY and CDR2 SVAAGI. V lost 6 bases and J lost 9, with 15 bases in between. The length of the CDR3 is 12 residues.

The chain links TRBV7-8 to TRBJ2-5, with 13 positions matching TRBD2. The germline CDR1 and CDR2 sequences are SGHVS and FQNEAQ. Trimming at V came to 0 bases and at J to 5 bases, leaving 0 bases not matched to a gene. The CDR3 sequence is 15 residues long. This CDR3 reads CASSLALAGGETQYF. The CDR3 coding sequence is TGTGCCAGCAGCTTAGCACTAGCGGGAGGGGAGACCCAGTACTTC.

CDR3 loop: CASSSIDRGLYGYTF. CDR3 in DNA: TGTGCCAGCAGCTCTATCGACAGGGGGCTATATGGCTACACCTTC. This rearrangement joins TRBV7-9 to TRBJ1-2; 10 bases line up with TRBD1. Germline-derived CDR1 and CDR2 are SEHNR and FQNEAQ (reference sequence). The ends lost 4 bases at V and 5 bases at J; junction bases unmatched: 7. This CDR3 comprises 15 residues.

The chain joins TRBV29-1 to TRBJ2-7; 9 positions agree with TRBD1. The germline gives CDR1 SQVTM, CDR2 ANQGSEA. The CDR3 runs 14 residues. J lost 5 bases, V lost 2 bases, and 7 bases had no gene match. The CDR3 region is CSVEKGQGIHEQYF. CDR3 DNA: TGCAGCGTTGAAAAGGGACAGGGAATCCACGAGCAGTACTTC.

The chain is built from TRBV25-1 and TRBJ2-3; 7 bases line up with TRBD2. The CDR3 spans 20 residues. Germline loops: CDR1 MGHDK, CDR2 SYGVNS. V was clipped by 2 bases and J by 1 base; unmatched bases: 18. In nucleotides, the CDR3 is TGTGCCAGCAGTGAACCGACTTCCCGCACACCTAGCGGACGCACAGATACGCAGTATTTT. It is translated as CASSEPTSRTPSGRTDTQYF.

In this sample, this clonotype turned up many times. This chain connects TRBV27 to TRBJ2-1; perhaps TRBD2 as D (6 bases). V shed 4 bases and J shed 5 bases, with 12 bases lying between them. The CDR3 consists of 14 residues. Germline V CDR1 and CDR2: MNHEY, SMNVEV (reference sequence). CDR3 DNA: TGTGCCAGCAGTTCACTAGCACTAGACAATGAGCAGTTCTTC. It encodes CASSSLALDNEQFF.

V usage is TRBV24-1 and J usage is TRBJ2-1; 10 bases are shared with TRBD2. This CDR3 has 15 amino acids. The J segment lost 8 bases and the V segment lost 2 bases, leaving 5 bases of the junction unmatched. The germline gives CDR1 KGHDR, CDR2 SFDVKD. DNA of the CDR3: TGTGCCACCAGTGATTGGACTAGCGGAAGGGATGAGCAGTTCTTC. The encoded protein is CATSDWTSGRDEQFF.

This clonotype was found many times. V is TRBV29-1 and J is TRBJ2-5; D is ambiguous. The germline CDR1 and CDR2 sequences are SQVTM and ANQGSEA. This CDR3 contains 10 residues. V was cut by 4 bases and J by 2 bases, with 2 bases left in between. The CDR3 bases are TGCAGCGTTGTTCAAGAGACCCAGTACTTC. Amino acids: CSVVQETQYF.

The CDR3, as DNA: TGTGCCAGCAGCACCTATCCTCGGGACAGCGACACCGGGGAGCTGTTTTTT. It encodes CASSTYPRDSDTGELFF. V gene TRBV7-3 combines with J gene TRBJ2-2; 7 bases agree with TRBD1. Germline V gene sequence: CDR1 SGHTA, CDR2 FQGTGA. The CDR3 loop spans 17 amino acids. Trimming removed 5 bases from V and 3 bases from J; junction bases left unmatched: 12.

In its sample, this clonotype was seen many times. The chain is built from TRBV4-2 and TRBJ2-5, with a weak D call TRBD2 (5 bases). Trimming removed 0 bases at V and 4 bases at J, with 15 bases between. Germline V CDR1 and CDR2: LGHNA, YNFKEQ. The length of the CDR3 is 16 residues. CDR3 sequence reads: CASSQEAIGVPETQYF. The CDR3 coding sequence is TGTGCCAGCAGCCAAGAAGCTATCGGGGTCCCAGAGACCCAGTACTTC.

This clonotype was detected many times. The chain recombines TRBV7-2 with TRBJ1-2; D is ambiguous. The CDR3 has 12 residues. The germline V gene has CDR1 SGHTA and CDR2 FQGNSA. V was clipped by 5 bases and J by 2 bases, with 6 bases between them. CDR3: CASSALNYGYTF. CDR3 sequence (DNA): TGTGCCAGCAGCGCTCTGAACTATGGCTACACCTTC.

This clonotype was observed many times. The chain couples TRBV5-6 to TRBJ2-7; no definite D call. Germline V gives CDR1 SGHDT, CDR2 YYEEEE. This CDR3 is 14 amino acids long. The V gene lost 2 bases and the J gene lost 0 bases, with 9 bases spanning the gap. CDR3: CASSFRSSSYEQYF. DNA for the CDR3: TGTGCCAGCAGCTTTAGGTCGTCCTCCTACGAGCAGTACTTC.